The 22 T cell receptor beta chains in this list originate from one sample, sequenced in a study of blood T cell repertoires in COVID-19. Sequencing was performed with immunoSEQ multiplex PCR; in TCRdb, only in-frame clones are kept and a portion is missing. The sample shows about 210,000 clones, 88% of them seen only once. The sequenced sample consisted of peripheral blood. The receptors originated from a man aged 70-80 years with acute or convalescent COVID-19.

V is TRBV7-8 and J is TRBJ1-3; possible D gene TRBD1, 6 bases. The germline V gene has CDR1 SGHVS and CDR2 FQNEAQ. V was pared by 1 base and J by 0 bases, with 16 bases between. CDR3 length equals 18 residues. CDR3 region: CASSLEGGSSLSGNTIYF. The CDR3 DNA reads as TGTGCCAGCAGCTTAGAGGGGGGGAGCTCTCTCTCTGGAAACACCATATATTTT.

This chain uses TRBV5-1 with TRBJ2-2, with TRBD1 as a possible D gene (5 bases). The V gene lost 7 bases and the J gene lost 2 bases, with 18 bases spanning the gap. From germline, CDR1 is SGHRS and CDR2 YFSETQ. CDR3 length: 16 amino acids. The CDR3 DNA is TGCGCCAGCTCTCTAGGAAGGGGTGTAAACACCGGGGAGCTGTTTTTT. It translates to CASSLGRGVNTGELFF.

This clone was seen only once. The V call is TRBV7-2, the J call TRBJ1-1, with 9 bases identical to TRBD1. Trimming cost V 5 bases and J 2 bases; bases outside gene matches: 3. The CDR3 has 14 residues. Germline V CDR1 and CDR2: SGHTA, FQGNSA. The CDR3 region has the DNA TGTGCCAGCAGCCTACAGGGGGCTAACACTGAAGCTTTCTTT. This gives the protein CASSLQGANTEAFF.

CDR3 nucleotides: TGCGCCAGCAGCTTGGATCCCGCAGGGGGGTACAATGAGCAGTTCTTC. The encoded protein is CASSLDPAGGYNEQFF. This rearrangement joins TRBV5-1 to TRBJ2-1; D might be TRBD1 (7 bases). Per germline, CDR1 SGHRS and CDR2 YFSETQ. CDR3 length equals 16 residues. The germline V and J ends were trimmed by 0 bases and 4 bases, with 14 bases remaining between them. The complete variable domain, with remaining parts taken from reference TRBV5-1 and TRBJ2-1, reads KAGVTQTPRYLIKTRGQQVTLSCSPISGHRSVSWYQQTPGQGLQFLFEYFSETQRNKGNFPGRFSGRQFSNSRSEMNVSTLELGDSALYLCASSLDPAGGYNEQFFGPGTRLTVL.

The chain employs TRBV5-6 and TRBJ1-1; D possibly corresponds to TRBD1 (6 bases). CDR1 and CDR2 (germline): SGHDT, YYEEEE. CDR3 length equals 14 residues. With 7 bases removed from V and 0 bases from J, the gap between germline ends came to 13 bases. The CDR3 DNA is TGTGCCAGCGGAAAGACAGGTTTGAACACTGAAGCTTTCTTT. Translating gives CASGKTGLNTEAFF.

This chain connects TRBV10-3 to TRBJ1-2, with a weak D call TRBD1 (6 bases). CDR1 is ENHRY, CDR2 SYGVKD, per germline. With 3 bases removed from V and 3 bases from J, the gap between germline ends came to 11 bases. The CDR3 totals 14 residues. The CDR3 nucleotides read TGTGCCATCAGTGACAGGGGAATGGACTATGGCTACACCTTC. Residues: CAISDRGMDYGYTF.

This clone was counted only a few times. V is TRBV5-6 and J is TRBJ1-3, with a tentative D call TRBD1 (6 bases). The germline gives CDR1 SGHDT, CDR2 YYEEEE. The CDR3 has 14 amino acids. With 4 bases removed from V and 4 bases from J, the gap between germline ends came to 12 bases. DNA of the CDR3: TGTGCCAGCAGCCCCGACAGGCTCGGAAACACCATATATTTT. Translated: CASSPDRLGNTIYF. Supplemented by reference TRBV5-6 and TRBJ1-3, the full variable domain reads DAGVTQSPTHLIKTRGQQVTLRCSPKSGHDTVSWYQQALGQGPQFIFQYYEEEERQRGNFPDRFSGHQFPNYSSELNVNALLLGDSALYLCASSPDRLGNTIYFGEGSWLTVV.

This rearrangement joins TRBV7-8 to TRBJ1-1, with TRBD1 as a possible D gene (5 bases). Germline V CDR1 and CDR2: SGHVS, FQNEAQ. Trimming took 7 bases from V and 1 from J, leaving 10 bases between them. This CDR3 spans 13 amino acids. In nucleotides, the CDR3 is TGTGCCAGCAACATAGACAGGAACACTGAAGCTTTCTTT. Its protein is CASNIDRNTEAFF. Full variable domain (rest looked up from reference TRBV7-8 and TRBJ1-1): GAGVSQSPRYKVAKRGQDVALRCDPISGHVSLFWYQQALGQGPEFLTYFQNEAQLDKSGLPSDRFFAERPEGSVSTLKIQRTQQEDSAVYLCASNIDRNTEAFFGQGTRLTVV.

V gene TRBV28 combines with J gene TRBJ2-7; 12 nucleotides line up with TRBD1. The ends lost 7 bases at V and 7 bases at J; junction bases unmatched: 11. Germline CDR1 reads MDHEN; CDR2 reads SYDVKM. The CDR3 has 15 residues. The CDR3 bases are TGTGCCAGCACCACCCCGGGACAGGGGGCTCGGGAGCAGTACTTC. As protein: CASTTPGQGAREQYF.

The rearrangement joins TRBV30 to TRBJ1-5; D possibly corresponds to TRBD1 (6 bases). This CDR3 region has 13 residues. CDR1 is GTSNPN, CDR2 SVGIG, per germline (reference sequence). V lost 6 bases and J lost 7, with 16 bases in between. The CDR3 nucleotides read TGTGCCTGCAGAGACAGGCGGGGGCAGCCCCAGCATTTT. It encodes CACRDRRGQPQHF.

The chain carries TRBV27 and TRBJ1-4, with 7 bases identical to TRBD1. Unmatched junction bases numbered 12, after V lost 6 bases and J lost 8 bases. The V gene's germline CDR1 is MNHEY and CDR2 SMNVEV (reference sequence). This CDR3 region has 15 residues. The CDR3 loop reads CASSLTGRNWEKLFF. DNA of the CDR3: TGTGCCAGCAGCCTGACAGGGCGGAATTGGGAAAAACTGTTTTTT.

The CDR3 here is CASSAPREETQYF. The CDR3 DNA reads TGTGCCAGCAGCGCCCCCAGGGAAGAGACCCAGTACTTC. This rearrangement joins TRBV7-8 to TRBJ2-5, with D perhaps TRBD1 (5 bases). The V gene lost 5 bases and the J gene lost 3 bases, with 10 bases spanning the gap. CDR1 SGHVS and CDR2 FQNEAQ come from the germline V gene. The CDR3 contains 13 residues.

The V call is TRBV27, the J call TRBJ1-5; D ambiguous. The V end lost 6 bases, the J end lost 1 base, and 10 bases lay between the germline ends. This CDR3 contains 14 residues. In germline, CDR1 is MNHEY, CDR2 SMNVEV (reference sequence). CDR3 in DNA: TGTGCCAGCAGCTTCCGGGAAAGCAATCAGCCCCAGCATTTT. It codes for CASSFRESNQPQHF.

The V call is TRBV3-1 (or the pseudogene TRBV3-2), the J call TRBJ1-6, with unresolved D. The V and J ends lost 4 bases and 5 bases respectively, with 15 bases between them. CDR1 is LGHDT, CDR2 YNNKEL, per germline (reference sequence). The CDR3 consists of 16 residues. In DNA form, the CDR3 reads TGTGCCAGCAGCCGGTCGTCTATTAAAGATAATTCACCCCTCCACTTT. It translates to CASSRSSIKDNSPLHF.

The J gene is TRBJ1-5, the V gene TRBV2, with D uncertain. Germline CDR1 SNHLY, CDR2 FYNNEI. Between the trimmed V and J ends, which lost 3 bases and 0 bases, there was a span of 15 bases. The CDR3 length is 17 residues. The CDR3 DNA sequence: TGTGCCAGCAGTGACCACGACACCCAGTATAGCAATCAGCCCCAGCATTTT. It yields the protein CASSDHDTQYSNQPQHF.

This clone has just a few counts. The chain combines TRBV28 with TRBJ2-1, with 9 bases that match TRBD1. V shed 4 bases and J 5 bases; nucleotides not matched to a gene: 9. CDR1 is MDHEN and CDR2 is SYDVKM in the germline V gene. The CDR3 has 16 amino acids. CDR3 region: CASSSSGTGINNEQFF. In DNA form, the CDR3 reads TGTGCCAGCAGTTCCTCCGGGACAGGGATAAACAATGAGCAGTTCTTC.

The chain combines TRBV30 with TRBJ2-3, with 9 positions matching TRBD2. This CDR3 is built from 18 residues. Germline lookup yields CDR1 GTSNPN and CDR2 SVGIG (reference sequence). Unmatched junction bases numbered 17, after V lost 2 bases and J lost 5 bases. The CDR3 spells CAWSIRMITGTSLDTQYF. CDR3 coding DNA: TGTGCCTGGAGTATTCGGATGATAACTGGGACTAGCTTAGATACGCAGTATTTT.

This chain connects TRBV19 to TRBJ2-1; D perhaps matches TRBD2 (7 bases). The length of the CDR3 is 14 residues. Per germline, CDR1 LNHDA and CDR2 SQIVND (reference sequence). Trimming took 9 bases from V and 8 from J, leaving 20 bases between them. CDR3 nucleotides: TGTGCCAGCGGGAGAGGGGGGGAGGGTTATGAGCAGTTCTTC. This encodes CASGRGGEGYEQFF. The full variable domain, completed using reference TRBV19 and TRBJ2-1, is DGGITQSPKYLFRKEGQNVTLSCEQNLNHDAMYWYRQDPGQGLRLIYYSQIVNDFQKGDIAEGYSVSREKKESFPLTVTSAQKNPTAFYLCASGRGGEGYEQFFGPGTRLTVL.

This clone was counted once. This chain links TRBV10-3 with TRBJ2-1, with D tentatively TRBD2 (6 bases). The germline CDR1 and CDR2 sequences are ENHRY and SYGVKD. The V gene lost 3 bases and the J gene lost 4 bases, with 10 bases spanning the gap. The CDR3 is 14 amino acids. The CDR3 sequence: CAISDRDSYNEQFF. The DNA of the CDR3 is TGTGCCATCAGTGATCGGGACTCTTACAATGAGCAGTTCTTC.

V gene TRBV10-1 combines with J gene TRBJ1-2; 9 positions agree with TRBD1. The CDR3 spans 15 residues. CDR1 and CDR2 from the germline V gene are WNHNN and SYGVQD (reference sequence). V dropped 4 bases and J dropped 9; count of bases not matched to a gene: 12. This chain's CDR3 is CASSGTGGLSLCYTF. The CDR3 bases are TGCGCCAGCAGTGGCACAGGGGGCCTTTCACTATGCTACACCTTC.

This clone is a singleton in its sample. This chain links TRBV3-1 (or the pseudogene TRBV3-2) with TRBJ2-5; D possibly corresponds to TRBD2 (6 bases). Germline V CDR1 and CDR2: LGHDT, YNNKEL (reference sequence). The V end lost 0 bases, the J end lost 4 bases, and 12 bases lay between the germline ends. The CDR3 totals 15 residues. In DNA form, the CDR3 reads TGTGCCAGCAGCCAAGAGTTGGGGGGAGGAGAGACCCAGTACTTC. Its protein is CASSQELGGGETQYF.

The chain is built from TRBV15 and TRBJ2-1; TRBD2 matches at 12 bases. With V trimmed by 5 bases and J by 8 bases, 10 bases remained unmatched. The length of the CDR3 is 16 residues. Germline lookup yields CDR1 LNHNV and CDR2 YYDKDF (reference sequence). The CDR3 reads CATSPGRTSGKDEQFF. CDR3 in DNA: TGTGCCACCAGCCCTGGAAGGACTAGCGGGAAGGATGAGCAGTTCTTC. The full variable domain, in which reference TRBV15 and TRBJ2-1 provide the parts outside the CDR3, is DAMVIQNPRYQVTQFGKPVTLSCSQTLNHNVMYWYQQKSSQAPKLLFHYYDKDFNNEADTPDNFQSRRPNTSFCFLDIRSPGLGDTAMYLCATSPGRTSGKDEQFFGPGTRLTVL.